These 27 T cell receptor beta chains share one sample of origin, sequenced in a study of T-cell reconstitution after alpha-beta-depleted transplantation in children. A library of TCRbeta sequences, prepared with unique molecular identifiers, was generated. TCRdb independently ran MiXCR on the PCR reads; one entry per CDR3 protein. The table lists around 190,000 distinct CDR3 sequences, approximately 6.9% of them singletons. Here the sequenced sample was PBMCs, taken before TCRalphabeta/CD19-depleted stem cell transplant. The receptors here all came from a boy aged 2-15 years with acute lymphoblastic leukemia, due to receive a stem cell transplant.

This clonotype was counted many times. The chain uses TRBV12-3 or TRBV12-4 and TRBJ2-1; 7 nucleotides agree with TRBD2. V lost 6 bases to trimming and J lost 6 bases; unmatched junction nucleotides: 14. CDR3 size: 16 residues. The CDR3 is CASRDTSGVVSNEQFF. In DNA form, the CDR3 reads TGTGCCAGCAGGGACACAAGCGGGGTCGTTTCCAATGAGCAGTTCTTC.

This clonotype was observed many times. The V and J genes are TRBV6-2 or TRBV6-3 and TRBJ2-2; D is ambiguous. Germline V gene lookup returns CDR1 MNHEY and CDR2 SVGEGT. The CDR3 totals 14 residues. Trimming stripped 2 bases from V and 3 bases from J, with 7 bases between. Written as DNA, the CDR3 is TGTGCCAGCAGTTACCGGTCGTACACCGGGGAGCTGTTTTTT. It translates to CASSYRSYTGELFF.

There are many counts of this clonotype. The chain combines TRBV6-4 with TRBJ2-3; weak D call: TRBD1 (6 bases). This CDR3 comprises 18 residues. Trimming pared 2 bases from V and 0 bases from J, leaving 18 bases between. Germline V CDR1 and CDR2: MRHNA, SNTAGT. In nucleotides, the CDR3 is TGTGCCAGCAGTGACGGGGCAACGGGACACCCTAGCACAGATACGCAGTATTTT. Protein sequence: CASSDGATGHPSTDTQYF.

V and J are TRBV27 and TRBJ2-6; 9 bases fit TRBD1. The J segment lost 4 bases and the V segment lost 1 base, leaving 20 bases of the junction unmatched. CDR1 and CDR2 from the germline V gene are MNHEY and SMNVEV (reference sequence). The CDR3 consists of 22 residues. As DNA, the CDR3 is TGTGCCAGCAGTTTATTCACTCTTGGGGCCAGGACAGGGGTTGCCGGGGCCAACGTCCTGACTTTC. It specifies CASSLFTLGARTGVAGANVLTF.

This clonotype was detected many times. The genes are TRBV12-3 or TRBV12-4 and TRBJ2-7; D remains unclear. The V and J ends lost 4 bases and 3 bases respectively, with 13 bases between them. This CDR3 comprises 14 residues. The CDR3 sequence is CASSSSGSGYEQYF. CDR3 in DNA: TGTGCCAGCAGTTCCTCCGGATCGGGCTACGAGCAGTACTTC.

The chain combines TRBV20-1 with TRBJ2-5, with 7 nucleotides matching TRBD1. The germline gives CDR1 DFQATT, CDR2 SNEGSKA (reference sequence). After removal of 0 bases from V and 5 bases from J, the junction contained 3 bases not matched to a gene. The CDR3 is made up of 13 amino acids. Here the CDR3 reads CSARDTGVETQYF. DNA of the CDR3: TGCAGTGCTAGAGATACAGGGGTGGAGACCCAGTACTTC.

This clonotype was seen ten or more times. V gene TRBV7-2 combines with J gene TRBJ2-1; D is possibly TRBD2 (7 bases). Germline V lookup: CDR1 SGHTA, CDR2 FQGNSA. The germline V and J ends were trimmed by 5 bases and 10 bases, with 21 bases remaining between them. The length of the CDR3 is 15 residues. The chain's CDR3 is CASSLHKGGVGEQFF. The CDR3 DNA reads as TGTGCCAGCAGCCTCCATAAGGGGGGGGTAGGCGAGCAGTTCTTC. Full variable domain (remainder filled in from reference TRBV7-2 and TRBJ2-1): GAGVSQSPSNKVTEKGKDVELRCDPISGHTALYWYRQSLGQGLEFLIYFQGNSAPDKSGLPSDRFSAERTGGSVSTLTIQRTQQEDSAVYLCASSLHKGGVGEQFFGPGTRLTVL.

The V gene is TRBV27, the J gene TRBJ2-1; a weak D match, TRBD2 (7 bases). Trimming took off 3 bases at V and 7 bases at J, with 16 bases between the two ends. The V gene's germline CDR1 is MNHEY and CDR2 SMNVEV (reference sequence). The CDR3 extends over 15 amino acids. CDR3 in DNA: TGTGCCAGCAGTTTGCCGGGGGGCGCCTTTAATGAGCAGTTCTTC. Residues: CASSLPGGAFNEQFF.

Points on this clonotype: At one boundary the junction diverges from the germline segment, which might be a read error. In DNA form, the CDR3 reads TGTACCAGCAGTTTCGGGGCTAGCGGGGGGCCCTTTTACAATGAGCAGTTCTTC. Encoded protein: CTSSFGASGGPFYNEQFF. The chain is built from TRBV12-3 or TRBV12-4 and TRBJ2-1; 11 bases are shared with TRBD2. The CDR3 length is 18 residues.

This clonotype was seen only a few times. The chain uses TRBV7-8 and TRBJ2-2, with TRBD2 matching 10 bases. Trimming at V came to 3 bases and at J to 6 bases, leaving 4 bases not matched to a gene. Looked up from germline, CDR1 is SGHVS and CDR2 is FQNEAQ. This CDR3 has 15 amino acids. The DNA for the CDR3 is TGTGCCAGCAGCTTCCGGCTAGCGGGAGCCGGGGAGCTGTTTTTT. Encoded protein: CASSFRLAGAGELFF.

This clonotype appeared a few times. This chain joins TRBV28 and TRBJ2-1; 8 nucleotides line up with TRBD1. The CDR3 runs 23 residues. Germline lookup yields CDR1 MDHEN and CDR2 SYDVKM. J was trimmed by 1 base and V by 6 bases; bases with no gene match: 29. In DNA form, the CDR3 reads TGTGCCAGCAGCCATAATGACAGGGGCGCCGGCGAAACCCCTTGGCGTTCCTACAATGAGCAGTTCTTC. Translation gives CASSHNDRGAGETPWRSYNEQFF.

This clonotype was recorded at least ten times. V gene TRBV6-4 combines with J gene TRBJ2-2; the D gene is possibly TRBD2 (5 bases). This CDR3 has 12 amino acids. Germline CDR1 reads MRHNA; CDR2 reads SNTAGT. V lost 11 bases and J lost 6, with 13 bases in between. The CDR3 DNA sequence: TGTGCCGCCGGTCGGGGTCCCGGGGAGCTGTTTTTT. The encoded protein is CAAGRGPGELFF.

This clonotype was seen ten or more times. The chain combines TRBV24-1 with TRBJ2-7, with 8 bases lining up with TRBD1. CDR3 length: 15 residues. Germline loops: CDR1 KGHDR, CDR2 SFDVKD. V shed 4 bases, J shed 3 bases, and the junction held 7 bases outside the gene matches. This chain's CDR3 is CATSDQGARYYEQYF. CDR3 nucleotides: TGTGCCACCAGTGACCAGGGGGCTAGATACTACGAGCAGTACTTC.

For the CDR3, the DNA is TGTGCCAGCAGCTTTAGCTCTGGCAATCAGCCCCAGCATTTT. It translates to CASSFSSGNQPQHF. The chain couples TRBV7-9 to TRBJ1-5, with D hard to call. V lost 3 bases, J lost 2 bases, and 8 bases lay in between. Per germline, CDR1 SEHNR and CDR2 FQNEAQ (reference sequence). The CDR3 runs to 14 residues.

This clonotype was counted only a few times. The chain carries TRBV7-2 and TRBJ2-7; TRBD1 matches at 7 bases. The CDR3 sequence is 15 residues long. V gave up 3 bases and J gave up 3 bases; unmatched junction bases: 8. The V gene's germline CDR1 is SGHTA and CDR2 FQGNSA. The CDR3 is CASSLYRGPLYEQYF. The CDR3 DNA is TGTGCCAGCAGCTTGTACAGGGGCCCCCTCTACGAGCAGTACTTC.

This clonotype was observed at least ten times. DNA of the CDR3: TGTGCCAGCAGACGGAGCGCTTGGACAGATACGCAGTATTTT. Translation: CASRRSAWTDTQYF. J is TRBJ2-3 and V is TRBV6-1; D is unresolved. Germline V lookup: CDR1 MNHNS, CDR2 SASEGT. The CDR3 extends over 14 amino acids. The V end lost 6 bases, the J end lost 3 bases, and 13 bases lay between the germline ends.

This clonotype has a count of ten or more. The rearrangement uses TRBV7-8 and TRBJ2-5; the match to TRBD1 covers 10 bases. The CDR3 is 13 residues long. With 4 bases clipped from V and 4 bases from J, the junction kept 0 bases outside the gene matches. In germline, CDR1 is SGHVS, CDR2 FQNEAQ. The CDR3 DNA reads as TGTGCCAGCAGCTGGGACAGGGGAGAGACCCAGTACTTC. This translates into CASSWDRGETQYF.

This clonotype has a count of ten or more. The chain recombines TRBV5-1 with TRBJ2-7; 8 bases are a match to TRBD1. The CDR3 length is 14 residues. Germline V gene data show CDR1 as SGHRS and CDR2 as YFSETQ. With 2 bases clipped from V and 5 bases from J, the junction kept 6 bases outside the gene matches. CDR3 sequence reads: CASSFTDRGHEQYF. The CDR3 nucleotides read TGCGCCAGCAGCTTTACCGACAGGGGCCACGAGCAGTACTTC.

The sample holds a few counts of this clonotype. The J gene is TRBJ1-1, the V gene TRBV5-5; TRBD1 is a possible D gene (5 bases). V lost 2 bases to trimming and J lost 0 bases, with 17 bases between them. This CDR3 spans 17 amino acids. CDR1 SGHKS and CDR2 YYEKEE come from the germline V gene (reference sequence). CDR3 nucleotides: TGTGCCAGCAGCTTTGTAAGCCAGGGCAACATGAACACTGAAGCTTTCTTT. Its protein product is CASSFVSQGNMNTEAFF.

The chain is built from TRBV7-2 and TRBJ1-1, with a weak D call TRBD1 (6 bases). Per germline, CDR1 SGHTA and CDR2 FQGNSA. The length of the CDR3 is 15 residues. Deletions cut 4 bases from V and 4 bases from J, with 16 bases between. The CDR3 loop reads CASSSPAGGATEAFF. The CDR3 nucleotides are TGTGCCAGCAGCTCCCCCGCTGGGGGGGCCACTGAAGCTTTCTTT.

This clonotype was found a few times. The chain couples TRBV20-1 to TRBJ2-5, with unresolved D. Deletions cut 6 bases from V and 2 bases from J, with 13 bases between. Germline V gene lookup returns CDR1 DFQATT and CDR2 SNEGSKA (reference sequence). The CDR3 has 13 residues. CDR3 residues: CSAAFDSQETQYF. In nucleotides, the CDR3 is TGCAGTGCCGCGTTTGATAGTCAAGAGACCCAGTACTTC.

This clonotype was found many times. An end of the junction does not agree with germline; a read error may underlie this. This rearrangement joins TRBV7-9 to TRBJ2-1; D gene unclear. The CDR3 consists of 13 residues. CDR1 is SEHNR and CDR2 is FQNEAQ in the germline V gene (reference sequence). CDR3 loop: CASSLEGKVAQVF. Here the CDR3 DNA reads TGTGCCAGCAGCTTAGAGGGAAAGGTCGCCCAGGTCTTC.

This clonotype showed up many times. The chain has TRBV12-3 or TRBV12-4 and TRBJ2-1, with D hard to call. This CDR3 is built from 11 residues. Trimming stripped 5 bases from V and 10 bases from J, with 9 bases between. The chain's CDR3 is CASSPLEEQFF. The CDR3 DNA reads as TGTGCCAGCAGTCCCTTAGAGGAGCAGTTCTTC.

This clonotype appeared once. The rearrangement links TRBV28 to TRBJ2-7, with 7 bases lining up with TRBD2. The length of the CDR3 is 15 residues. Germline CDR1 is MDHEN and CDR2 is SYDVKM. V lost 3 bases and J lost 4; bases outside the gene matches: 9. CDR3 in DNA: TGTGCCAGCAGTTTGGGTCTGGGGAGGGCATACGAGCAGTACTTC. It specifies CASSLGLGRAYEQYF.

This clonotype was picked up many times. CDR3: CSASSSGGAVETQYF. The CDR3 DNA follows: TGCAGTGCTAGTTCTAGCGGGGGGGCCGTGGAGACCCAGTACTTC. The chain joins TRBV20-1 to TRBJ2-5, with TRBD2 matching over 12 bases. There are 15 residues in the CDR3. The ends lost 3 bases at V and 5 bases at J; junction bases unmatched: 7. Per germline, CDR1 DFQATT and CDR2 SNEGSKA (reference sequence).

This clonotype occurred a few times. This chain joins TRBV4-3 and TRBJ2-1; no definite D call. Germline CDR1 is LGHNA and CDR2 is YSLEER. The CDR3 contains 16 residues. The V end was cut by 1 base, the J end by 0 bases, with 10 bases between. The CDR3 coding sequence is TGCGCCAGCAGCCAAGGTGGGCAGAGCTCCTACAATGAGCAGTTCTTC. It encodes CASSQGGQSSYNEQFF.

In its sample, this clonotype was seen many times. The V and J genes are TRBV4-3 and TRBJ2-2; D remains ambiguous. The CDR3 loop spans 14 amino acids. V lost 0 bases, J lost 5 bases, and 7 bases lay in between. Germline V lookup: CDR1 LGHNA, CDR2 YSLEER. CDR3 protein: CASSQDRATGELFF. As DNA, the CDR3 is TGCGCCAGCAGCCAAGATCGGGCAACCGGGGAGCTGTTTTTT.